The clone carrying this T cell receptor (beta chain) was picked up many times. Its antigen is as yet unknown. Individual cDNA molecules each received unique molecular identifiers attached to them. TCRdb redid the calling of the 5' RACE reads with MiXCR, one entry per CDR3 protein. The data hold tens of thousands of distinct CDR3 sequences, with around 6.1% observed a single time. This sample was included in a study of early T cells in non-severe SARS-CoV-2 infection. Overall study context: Bulk RNA from unsorted whole blood was sequenced; chains were unpaired. Regarding the study as a whole: Matching against VDJdb likely underestimated virus-specific expansions, favoring anti-spike CD8.

Germline V CDR1 and CDR2: MNHNS, SASEGT. This CDR3 comprises 14 residues. V was clipped by 8 bases and J by 0 bases, with 8 bases between them. The sample consisted of whole blood. This TCR derives from an adult who was a healthcare worker with PCR-confirmed SARS-CoV-2 infection or an uninfected control (not recorded which). The chain recombines TRBV6-1 with TRBJ2-6; the D gene could be TRBD1 or TRBD2 (5 bases each). CDR3 sequence (DNA): TGTGCCAGCGGGGGAGACTCTGGGGCCAACGTCCTGACTTTC. Protein sequence: CASGGDSGANVLTF.